Listed below are T cell receptor beta chains from one sample, sequenced in a study of T cell responses to AZD1222 COVID-19 vaccine. Profiling relied on immunoSEQ multiplex PCR, and the TCRdb table lists in-frame clones only, not all of them. The top ten clones hold 13% to 15% of a sample with roughly 18,000 clones, about three quarters of them seen once. The starting material was peripheral blood, obtained 28 days after the second AZD1222 dose. The receptor set was obtained from an adult who received the AZD1222 COVID-19 vaccine. Each CDR3 is given with its conserved first and last residue. The order of the fields is V gene, D gene, CDR3 length, J gene, clone size, CDR3 DNA, CDR3 protein. D genes are given only for firm matches. Rows may omit the clone size; those that give it use once, few, many or a size class.

>TRBV10-1|.|15|TRBJ2-3|.
TGCGCCAGCAGTGACCCGTCCTACCCCCCTATTACGCAGTATTTT
CASSDPSYPPITQYF
>TRBV27|.|14|TRBJ1-2|.
TGTGCCAGCAGTTTGCAAGGGGGTAACTATGGCTACACCTTC
CASSLQGGNYGYTF
>TRBV3-1/TRBV3-2|.|14|TRBJ2-3|once
TGTGCCAGCGCCGAGGGCAGGGGCACAGATACGCAGTATTTT
CASAEGRGTDTQYF
>TRBV6-4|.|16|TRBJ1-3|.
TGTGCCAGCAGAACAGACAGGCTGCTCTGGGGAAACACCATATATTTT
CASRTDRLLWGNTIYF
>TRBV13|.|16|TRBJ1-1|.
TGTGCCAGCAGCCCTACTAGGCACAAGACGAACACTGAAGCTTTCTTT
CASSPTRHKTNTEAFF
>TRBV19|.|13|TRBJ2-7|.
TGTGCCAGTAGTTTTACATCAACCTACGAGCAGTACTTC
CASSFTSTYEQYF
>TRBV12-3/TRBV12-4|.|13|TRBJ2-6|once
TGTGCCCTAGCAGGGGCCGGGGCCAACGTCCTGACTTTC
CALAGAGANVLTF
>TRBV5-1|.|13|TRBJ1-6|.
TGCGCCAGCAGCTTGGGGCAGAATTCACCCCTCCACTTT
CASSLGQNSPLHF
>TRBV6-6|.|14|TRBJ2-3|.
TGTGCCAGCAAAGGTCCAGCCGCCGGCAATACGCAGTATTTT
CASKGPAAGNTQYF
>TRBV6-5|.|13|TRBJ2-7|.
TGTGCCAGCAGTCAGTCGGACCCCTACGAGCAGTACTTC
CASSQSDPYEQYF
>TRBV30|.|13|TRBJ1-2|few
TGTGCCTGGAGTGGCCGGGGGGTACAGGGCTACACCTTC
CAWSGRGVQGYTF
>TRBV5-4|.|15|TRBJ1-2|few
TGTGCCAGCAGCTTTGGTGGTGTACCGAACTATGGCTACACCTTC
CASSFGGVPNYGYTF
>TRBV5-8|TRBD2|15|TRBJ2-3|.
TGTGCCAGCATCCCGGGGAGCGGGGGGGACGATACGCAGTATTTT
CASIPGSGGDDTQYF
>TRBV6-5|.|13|TRBJ2-7|.
TGTGCCAGCAGTTACCCCGGACAGTACGAGCAGTACTTC
CASSYPGQYEQYF
>TRBV28|.|15|TRBJ1-2|.
TGTGCCAGCGCCTCAAGGGACGGAGGGGTGGGTGGCTACACCTTC
CASASRDGGVGGYTF
>TRBV7-9|.|13|TRBJ2-7|.
TGTGCCAGCAGCTTAGAGGGGTTTGGCGAGCAGTACTTC
CASSLEGFGEQYF
>TRBV29-1|.|14|TRBJ2-1|.
TGCAGCGTTGGACAGGGAAATAGGAGGGATGAGCAGTTCTTC
CSVGQGNRRDEQFF
>TRBV4-3|TRBD1|14|TRBJ1-5|few
TGCGCCAGCAGCCCGACAGGGGGCGCGCAGCCCCAGCATTTT
CASSPTGGAQPQHF
>TRBV3-1/TRBV3-2|TRBD1|20|TRBJ2-2|.
TGTGCCAGCAGCCAAGAACTGAGGACAGGGGGAGTGCCGGTCACCGGGGAGCTGTTTTTT
CASSQELRTGGVPVTGELFF
>TRBV18|.|13|TRBJ1-1|.
TGTGCCAGCTCCTCCGACAGGAACACTGAAGCTTTCTTT
CASSSDRNTEAFF
>TRBV28|TRBD1|19|TRBJ2-6|once
TGTGCCAGCAGTTTGGGAGAGACAGGGGGCATATCTGGGGCCAACGTCCTGACTTTC
CASSLGETGGISGANVLTF
>TRBV14|TRBD1|15|TRBJ2-7|.
TGTGCCAGCAGCCAAGCCAGGGGACAGGGATACGAGCAGTACTTC
CASSQARGQGYEQYF
>TRBV15|TRBD1|16|TRBJ2-5|.
TGTGCCACCAGCCGTGGTGGGGGACAGGGTCAAGAGACCCAGTACTTC
CATSRGGGQGQETQYF
>TRBV5-1|.|14|TRBJ2-7|.
TGCGCCAGCAGCTTGGGCCCGTCGTCCTACGAGCAGTACTTC
CASSLGPSSYEQYF
>TRBV3-1/TRBV3-2|.|15|TRBJ1-2|.
TGTGCCAGCAGCCTAAGAGGGTCCCAGGGCGAAGGCTACACCTTC
CASSLRGSQGEGYTF
>TRBV2|.|13|TRBJ1-6|.
TGTGCCAGCACGGGACGGTCAAATTCACCCCTCCACTTT
CASTGRSNSPLHF